Listed below are T cell receptor beta chains from one sample, sequenced in a study of T cells after yellow fever vaccination. TCRdb passed the 5' RACE reads through MiXCR, listing each CDR3 protein once. Of 500,000 to 650,000 distinct CDR3 sequences detected, roughly a sixth appear once; the ten largest clones hold 15% to 20%. Sequencing was performed on PBMCs, taken less than 6 days after the first yellow fever vaccination. These receptors originate from a man younger than 35 who received the YFV17D yellow fever vaccine. Both conserved end residues are part of each CDR3. A D gene is named only where the DNA matches it firmly. Clone size is stated in some rows and not others, as once, few, many or a class when expanded.

D	J	V	size	DNA	CDR3
-	TRBJ2-7	TRBV12-3/TRBV12-4	-	TGTGCCAGCAGTTTACGGGGGACCTTAAACGGCGAGCAGTACTTC	CASSLRGTLNGEQYF
-	TRBJ1-5	TRBV6-1	-	TGTGCCAGCAGTCCTTCGGGGACCGAATGGCAGCCCCAGCATTTT	CASSPSGTEWQPQHF
-	TRBJ1-5	TRBV28	-	TGTGCCAGCAGTTTGTACAGGGTTAATGAGCCCCAGCATTTT	CASSLYRVNEPQHF
-	TRBJ2-3	TRBV7-9	-	TGTGCCAGCAGCTTAAACCGGGCGGGAGATACGCAGTATTTT	CASSLNRAGDTQYF
TRBD2	TRBJ2-5	TRBV24-1	-	TGTGCCACCAGTGATACGCGGGGGGACCCCGGGACCCAGTACTTC	CATSDTRGDPGTQYF
-	TRBJ2-5	TRBV19	-	TGTGCCAGTAGTCTGGGACACAGCTGGAAGACCCAGTACTTC	CASSLGHSWKTQYF
-	TRBJ2-1	TRBV5-1	many	TGCGCCAGCAGCGTAGATTTAAACCCTTACAATGAGCAGTTCTTC	CASSVDLNPYNEQFF
-	TRBJ1-2	TRBV12-3/TRBV12-4	many	TGTGCCAGCAGTTCCCCAGGGACGGTCTATGGCTACACCTTC	CASSSPGTVYGYTF
-	TRBJ1-2	TRBV5-1	-	TGCGCCAGCAGGAGGGGGGGCGCGGTGGATGGCTACACCTTC	CASRRGGAVDGYTF
-	TRBJ1-5	TRBV30	-	TGTGCCTGGAGTGTACAGGGGCCCCAGCATTTT	CAWSVQGPQHF
TRBD1	TRBJ2-3	TRBV9	few	TGTGCCAGCAGCGTCTCTCACAGGGGAGCGACAGATACGCAGTATTTT	CASSVSHRGATDTQYF
TRBD2	TRBJ2-3	TRBV5-4	-	TGTGCCAGCAGCACGGGACTAGCGGGTCCCCTTCGAGATACGCAGTATTTT	CASSTGLAGPLRDTQYF
-	TRBJ2-5	TRBV7-3	-	TGTGCCAGCAGCCCCATTCGACTGTCCCGTGGAGAGACCCAGTACTTC	CASSPIRLSRGETQYF
-	TRBJ1-3	TRBV4-1	few	TGCGCCAGCAGCCAAGCTGCATTTGCGGGGGTGTCTCGTGGAAACACCATATATTTT	CASSQAAFAGVSRGNTIYF
-	TRBJ2-3	TRBV18	-	TGTGCCAGCTCACCCTCCGGGACTACAGATACGCAGTATTTT	CASSPSGTTDTQYF
TRBD1	TRBJ2-3	TRBV29-1	-	TGCAGCGTTGAGACTCTCTGGGACAGGGCAGCAGATACGCAGTATTTT	CSVETLWDRAADTQYF
TRBD2	TRBJ2-7	TRBV9	-	TGTGCCAGCAGCCTAGCGGGCGGATACTACGAGCAGTACTTC	CASSLAGGYYEQYF
TRBD1	TRBJ2-1	TRBV24-1	-	TGTGCCACCAGTGGACAGGGCTCGGGGTACAATGAGCAGTTCTTC	CATSGQGSGYNEQFF
TRBD1	TRBJ1-5	TRBV5-1	many	TGCGCCAGCAGTCGGGACAGGGATAAGCCCCAGCATTTT	CASSRDRDKPQHF
TRBD1	TRBJ2-5	TRBV12-3/TRBV12-4	many	TGTGCCAGCAGTCGGACAGGGGGAGAGACCCAGTACTTC	CASSRTGGETQYF
-	TRBJ2-6	TRBV12-3/TRBV12-4	few	TGTGCCAGCAGTGGATACCCTGGGGCCAACGTCCTGACTTTC	CASSGYPGANVLTF
TRBD1	TRBJ2-6	TRBV6-2/TRBV6-3	few	TGTGCCAGCAGTTACCCTTACAGGGGGCCTGGGGCCAACGTCCTGACTTTC	CASSYPYRGPGANVLTF
-	TRBJ2-5	TRBV20-1	few	TGCAGTGTCCCCCTCCGGGACATCCTATTTGCGGAGACCCAGTACTTC	CSVPLRDILFAETQYF
-	TRBJ1-5	TRBV12-3/TRBV12-4	many	TGTGCCAGCAGTTTCGAAGGGAGTAATCAGCCCCAGCATTTT	CASSFEGSNQPQHF
TRBD1	TRBJ1-1	TRBV6-2/TRBV6-3	-	TGTGCCAGCAGGACAGGGGGGCACACTGAAGCTTTCTTT	CASRTGGHTEAFF
-	TRBJ2-1	TRBV5-1	few	TGCGCCAGCGGACGGGATTCCTACAATGAGCAGTTCTTC	CASGRDSYNEQFF
-	TRBJ2-1	TRBV4-1	-	TGCGCCAGCAGCCCGGGACACCTGGCTCCCAATGAGCAGTTCTTC	CASSPGHLAPNEQFF
-	TRBJ2-5	TRBV4-1	-	TGCGCCAGCAGCCACCCTAACACCGGCCTAGAGACCCAGTACTTC	CASSHPNTGLETQYF
TRBD1	TRBJ1-2	TRBV7-8	-	TGTGCCAGCAGCGCTGGGACAGGGGGCTTCTATGGCTACACCTTC	CASSAGTGGFYGYTF
-	TRBJ2-3	TRBV7-8	-	TGTGCCAGCAGCTTAGACGGGAACACGCAGTATTTT	CASSLDGNTQYF
TRBD1	TRBJ1-2	TRBV12-3/TRBV12-4	-	TGTGCCAGCAGTTCACAGGGGGATACTTATGGCTACACCTTC	CASSSQGDTYGYTF
-	TRBJ1-1	TRBV11-1	-	TGTGCCAGCAGCTTCCGACGGCTGGCCACTGAAGCTTTCTTT	CASSFRRLATEAFF
-	TRBJ2-5	TRBV7-9	few	TGTGCCAGCAGCTTCGGACGACGGGTAGAGACCCAGTACTTC	CASSFGRRVETQYF
-	TRBJ1-4	TRBV5-1	few	TGCGCCAGCAGCTTGGAAGGTCTCAGGGCAACTAATGAAAAACTGTTTTTT	CASSLEGLRATNEKLFF
-	TRBJ1-6	TRBV7-9	-	TGTGCCAGCAGCCCACCAAAGGGTACAGAATATAATTCACCCCTCCACTTT	CASSPPKGTEYNSPLHF
-	TRBJ2-2	TRBV5-5	-	TGTGCCAGCAGCCCCGCCCGGGGGCGGGGAAACACCGGGGAGCTGTTTTTT	CASSPARGRGNTGELFF
TRBD1	TRBJ2-2	TRBV18	-	TGTGCCAGCGAGTGGACAGGGAACTTCGGGACCGGGGAGCTGTTTTTT	CASEWTGNFGTGELFF
-	TRBJ1-2	TRBV25-1	-	TGTGCCAGCAGTGATCGGACTATCGGCTACACCTTC	CASSDRTIGYTF
-	TRBJ1-1	TRBV7-9	-	TGTGCCAGCAGGATTTCCACTACGGGTGAAGCTTTCTTT	CASRISTTGEAFF
-	TRBJ2-1	TRBV28	-	TGTGCCAGCAGTTGGGTCGCCGAGGGCAGCCCTAATTACAATGAGCAGTTCTTC	CASSWVAEGSPNYNEQFF
TRBD1	TRBJ2-3	TRBV12-3/TRBV12-4	many	TGTGCCAGCAGTTTGGACAGGGCAGGGGCAGATACGCAGTATTTT	CASSLDRAGADTQYF
-	TRBJ2-1	TRBV7-2	-	TGTGCCAGCAGCCCTCGGGACATTTCGAATGAGCAGTTCTTC	CASSPRDISNEQFF
TRBD2	TRBJ2-7	TRBV7-6	-	TGTGCCAGCAGCTTAGCCAGCGGGGGGGCCCGGGAGCAGTACTTC	CASSLASGGAREQYF
-	TRBJ1-1	TRBV29-1	few	TGCAGCGTTGTTTCCCGGGCGGGCCTTTATGAAGCTTTCTTT	CSVVSRAGLYEAFF
TRBD1	TRBJ1-5	TRBV12-3/TRBV12-4	-	TGTGCCAGCAGTTTTGGGACAGTCCACACTCCGCATTTT	CASSFGTVHTPHF
TRBD1	TRBJ1-1	TRBV19	-	TGTGCCAGTAGTATAGCCAGGACAGGGGCCACTGAAGCTTTCTTT	CASSIARTGATEAFF
TRBD2	TRBJ2-2	TRBV4-2	few	TGTGCCAGCAGCCGAGAGACTAGCGGGGGCCGGCGAATCGGGGAGCTGTTTTTT	CASSRETSGGRRIGELFF
TRBD2	TRBJ2-2	TRBV9	few	TGTGCCAGCAGCGCCGGGACTAGCTACACCGGGGAGCTGTTTTTT	CASSAGTSYTGELFF
-	TRBJ2-2	TRBV18	-	TGTGCCAGCTCACCAAACACTGTAACCGGGGAGCTGTTTTTT	CASSPNTVTGELFF
TRBD1	TRBJ1-2	TRBV4-3	-	TGCGCCAGCAGCCAAGCCCCGGACAGGGATTATGGCTACACCTTC	CASSQAPDRDYGYTF
-	TRBJ2-5	TRBV10-3	-	TGTGCCATCAGTGAGTCAACCCGGCAAGAGACCCAGTACTTC	CAISESTRQETQYF
-	TRBJ1-4	TRBV3-1	few	TGTGCCAGCAGCCCTCAGCCCGCAACTAATGAAAAACTGTTTTTT	CASSPQPATNEKLFF
-	TRBJ1-3	TRBV27	-	TGTGCCAGCAGTTACAGGGAAGGAAACACCATATATTTT	CASSYREGNTIYF
-	TRBJ1-6	TRBV4-1	few	TGCGCCAGCAGCCGTCTCAACTCCAACAATTCACCCCTCCACTTT	CASSRLNSNNSPLHF
-	TRBJ2-3	TRBV6-5	-	TGTGCCAGCAGTTACGGGGGGGCGGGGGCAGATACGCAGTATTTT	CASSYGGAGADTQYF
TRBD2	TRBJ2-3	TRBV15	-	TGTGCCACCAGCAGAGATCTAGCGGGGGCAGATACGCAGTATTTT	CATSRDLAGADTQYF
-	TRBJ2-2	TRBV29-1	-	TGCAGCGCCCTGACAGCAAGCGCCGGGGAGCTGTTTTTT	CSALTASAGELFF
TRBD2	TRBJ2-3	TRBV7-2	many	TGTGCCAGCAGCTTAGATGGCGGGGGGGCCGCAGATACGCAGTATTTT	CASSLDGGGAADTQYF
TRBD1	TRBJ1-5	TRBV24-1	few	TGTGCCACCAGTAGAACAGGGGATAGCAATCAGCCCCAGCATTTT	CATSRTGDSNQPQHF
-	TRBJ2-7	TRBV23-1	few	TGCGCCAGCACCCCCCGAAGAGGGGAAAGGTCCTACGAGCAGTACTTC	CASTPRRGERSYEQYF